This T cell receptor beta chain was captured in a study of blood T cell repertoires in COVID-19. Study as a whole: The samples span acute and convalescent COVID-19 from the United States, Italy and Spain. The analysed material was cDNA or gDNA that came from T cells, B-cell-depleted T cells, or PBMCs.

The CDR3 length is 16 residues. The V gene end was trimmed by 5 bases and the J gene end by 8 bases; junction bases not matched to a gene: 13. Germline CDR1 reads LGHDT; CDR2 reads YNNKEL (reference sequence). Using immunoSEQ multiplex PCR, the repertoire was profiled, and TCRdb retains in-frame clones only, with some absent. The table lists 110,000 or so clones, approximately 81% of them singletons. The sequence derives from a man aged 35 to 55 with acute or convalescent COVID-19. The source material was peripheral blood. The J gene is TRBJ2-1, the V gene TRBV3-1 (or the pseudogene TRBV3-2), with 9 bases aligning to TRBD2. CDR3 region: CASSSRGGGAYHEQFF. The CDR3 DNA reads as TGTGCCAGCAGCTCCAGAGGCGGGGGGGCCTATCATGAGCAGTTCTTC.